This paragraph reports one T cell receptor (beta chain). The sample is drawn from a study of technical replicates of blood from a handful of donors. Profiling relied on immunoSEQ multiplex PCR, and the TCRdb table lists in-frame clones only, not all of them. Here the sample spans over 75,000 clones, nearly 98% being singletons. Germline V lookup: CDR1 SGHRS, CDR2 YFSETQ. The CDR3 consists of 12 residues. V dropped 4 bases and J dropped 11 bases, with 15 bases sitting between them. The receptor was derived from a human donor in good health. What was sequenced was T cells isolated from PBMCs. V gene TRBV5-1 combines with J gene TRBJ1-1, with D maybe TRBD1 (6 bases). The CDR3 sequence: CASSLDRRWAFF. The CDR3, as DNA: TGCGCCAGCAGCCTCGACAGGAGGTGGGCTTTCTTT.